This T cell receptor (beta chain) was identified during a study of blood T cell repertoires in COVID-19. Study summary: Sites in the United States, Italy and Spain provided acute and convalescent COVID-19 samples. Sources were T cells, B-cell-depleted T cells, or PBMCs; the material itself was cDNA or gDNA.

The CDR3 covers 14 residues. Per the study methods: Reference gene primer amplification yielded estimated nucleated cell counts. Clones were sequenced by immunoSEQ multiplex PCR, and TCRdb holds only the in-frame ones, with some missing. V, J and clone size derive from that table, while D and trimming were established from the DNA sequence. The sample records about 210,000 clones, just over 90% being singletons. This clonotype was obtained from a young man with acute or convalescent COVID-19. The chain combines TRBV12-1 with TRBJ2-5; TRBD2 is taken as the D call from the table, unchecked against the DNA. TRBV12-1 is recorded as a pseudogene. Sequencing input: peripheral blood. The CDR3 DNA reads as TGTGCCAGCAGCTTTGCTATGGCGGGGGAGACCCAGTACTTC. Protein product: CASSFAMAGETQYF.